These 5 T cell receptor beta chains were sequenced from one sample in a study of T-cell memory formation after mild COVID-19. TCRdb recomputed calls from the 5' RACE reads with MiXCR, one row per CDR3 protein. The table includes around 390,000 distinct CDR3 sequences, approximately 16% detected once. The sample taken for sequencing was PBMCs or a T cell subset sorted from them (not recorded which). The receptor source for this set is a man aged 18 to 29 who had mild COVID-19 (a few samples of this study predate the infection). Cell type and time point are not known.

The chain recombines TRBV5-1 with TRBJ1-1; possibly TRBD1 for D (6 bases). V was clipped by 4 bases and J by 1 base, with 11 bases between them. Germline V gives CDR1 SGHRS, CDR2 YFSETQ. The CDR3 contains 14 residues. The CDR3 region is CASSPGTSNTEAFF. DNA for the CDR3: TGCGCCAGCAGCCCCGGGACATCGAACACTGAAGCTTTCTTT. The whole variable domain, filled in from reference TRBV5-1 and TRBJ1-1, reads KAGVTQTPRYLIKTRGQQVTLSCSPISGHRSVSWYQQTPGQGLQFLFEYFSETQRNKGNFPGRFSGRQFSNSRSEMNVSTLELGDSALYLCASSPGTSNTEAFFGQGTRLTVV.

This chain links TRBV4-2 with TRBJ2-3; possibly TRBD2 for D (5 bases). V was pared by 1 base and J by 2 bases, with 13 bases between. The CDR3 sequence is 16 residues long. From germline, CDR1 is LGHNA and CDR2 YNFKEQ. As DNA, the CDR3 is TGTGCCAGCAGCCAAGGCTACAGCGGTACCACAGATACGCAGTATTTT. This gives the protein CASSQGYSGTTDTQYF.

The rearrangement joins TRBV6-5 to TRBJ2-5; D unclear. Germline V lookup: CDR1 MNHEY, CDR2 SVGAGI. V was trimmed by 6 bases and J by 7 bases, leaving 15 bases between them. This CDR3 is 13 amino acids long. The CDR3 spells CASRTGPEVTQYF. The CDR3 DNA is TGTGCCAGCAGAACCGGGCCCGAGGTGACCCAGTACTTC.

V usage is TRBV7-2 and J usage is TRBJ1-1; no clear D. With 5 bases removed from V and 3 bases from J, the gap between germline ends came to 13 bases. Germline CDR1 reads SGHTA; CDR2 reads FQGNSA. CDR3 length: 14 residues. CDR3 coding DNA: TGTGCCAGCAGCCCCTCTCGGGGAGACACTGAAGCTTTCTTT. Translating it yields CASSPSRGDTEAFF. Complete variable domain (other parts from reference TRBV7-2 and TRBJ1-1): GAGVSQSPSNKVTEKGKDVELRCDPISGHTALYWYRQSLGQGLEFLIYFQGNSAPDKSGLPSDRFSAERTGGSVSTLTIQRTQQEDSAVYLCASSPSRGDTEAFFGQGTRLTVV.

There are a few counts of this clonotype. This sequence joins TRBV4-1 and TRBJ2-3, with D possibly matching TRBD2 (7 bases). Germline V gene lookup returns CDR1 MGHRA and CDR2 YSYEKL. The CDR3 is 15 amino acids. V was clipped by 3 bases and J by 3 bases, with 13 bases between them. The CDR3 loop is CASSQVGGATDTQYF. As DNA, the CDR3 is TGCGCCAGCAGCCAGGTGGGGGGGGCTACAGATACGCAGTATTTT.